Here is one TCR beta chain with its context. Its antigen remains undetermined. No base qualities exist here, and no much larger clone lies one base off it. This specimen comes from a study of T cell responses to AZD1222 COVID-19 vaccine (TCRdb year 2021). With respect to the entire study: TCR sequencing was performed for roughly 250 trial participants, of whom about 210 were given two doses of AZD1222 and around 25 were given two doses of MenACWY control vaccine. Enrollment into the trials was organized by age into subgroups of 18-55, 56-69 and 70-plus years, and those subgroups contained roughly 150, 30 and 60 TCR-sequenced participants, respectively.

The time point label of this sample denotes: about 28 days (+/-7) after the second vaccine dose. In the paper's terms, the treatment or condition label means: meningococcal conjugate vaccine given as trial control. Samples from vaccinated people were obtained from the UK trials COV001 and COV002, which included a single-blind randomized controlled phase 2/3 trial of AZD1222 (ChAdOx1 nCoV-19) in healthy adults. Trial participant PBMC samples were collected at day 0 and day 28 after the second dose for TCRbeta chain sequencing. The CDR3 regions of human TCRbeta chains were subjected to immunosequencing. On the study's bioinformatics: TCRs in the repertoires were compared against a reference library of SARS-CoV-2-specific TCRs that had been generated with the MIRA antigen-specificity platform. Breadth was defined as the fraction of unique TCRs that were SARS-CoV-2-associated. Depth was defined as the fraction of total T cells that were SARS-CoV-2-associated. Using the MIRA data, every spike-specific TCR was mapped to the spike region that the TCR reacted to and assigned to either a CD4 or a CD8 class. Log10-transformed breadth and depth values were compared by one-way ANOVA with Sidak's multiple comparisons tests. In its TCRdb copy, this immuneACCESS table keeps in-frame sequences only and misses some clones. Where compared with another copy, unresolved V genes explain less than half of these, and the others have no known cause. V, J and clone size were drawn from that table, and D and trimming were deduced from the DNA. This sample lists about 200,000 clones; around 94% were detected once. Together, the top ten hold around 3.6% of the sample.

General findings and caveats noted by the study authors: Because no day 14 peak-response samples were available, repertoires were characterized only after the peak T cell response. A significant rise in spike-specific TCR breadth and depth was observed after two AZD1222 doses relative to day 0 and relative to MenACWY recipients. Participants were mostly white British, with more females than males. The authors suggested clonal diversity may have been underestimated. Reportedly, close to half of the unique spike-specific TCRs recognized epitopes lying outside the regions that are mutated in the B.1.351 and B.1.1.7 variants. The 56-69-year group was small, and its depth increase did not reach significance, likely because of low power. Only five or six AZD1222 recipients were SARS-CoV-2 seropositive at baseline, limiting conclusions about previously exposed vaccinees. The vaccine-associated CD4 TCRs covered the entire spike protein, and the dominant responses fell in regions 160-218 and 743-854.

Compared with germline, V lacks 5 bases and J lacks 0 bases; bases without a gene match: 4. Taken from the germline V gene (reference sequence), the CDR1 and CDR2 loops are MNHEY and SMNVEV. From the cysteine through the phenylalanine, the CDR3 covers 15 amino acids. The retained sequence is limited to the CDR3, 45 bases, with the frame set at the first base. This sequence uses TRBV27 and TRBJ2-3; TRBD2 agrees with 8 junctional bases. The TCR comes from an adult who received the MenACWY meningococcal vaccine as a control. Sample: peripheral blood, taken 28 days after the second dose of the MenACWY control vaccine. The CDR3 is CASSRGGLSTDTQYF. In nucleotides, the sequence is TGTGCCAGCAGTCGGGGGGGACTTAGCACAGATACGCAGTATTTT.